This TCR beta chain is from a study of cytomegalovirus exposure and HLA in healthy donors. PCR primers comprised 60 Vbeta and 13 Jbeta primers. Assay: immunoSEQ multiplex PCR; the TCRdb copy retains only in-frame clones and omits some. This table holds more than 90,000 clones, roughly 69% found once. Trimming removed 1 base from V and 3 bases from J, with 10 bases in between. Germline values: CDR1 MGHRA, CDR2 YSYEKL. CDR3 length: 14 amino acids. Regarding donors, all were healthy bone marrow donors. Sequenced sample: PBMCs. The sequence was collected from a woman aged 25 to 39 in good health and CMV-seronegative. The chain joins TRBV4-1 to TRBJ2-7; weak D call: TRBD2 (5 bases). In DNA, the CDR3 is TGCGCCAGCAGCCAAGTTGGGGAGCACTACGAGCAGTACTTC. Translation gives CASSQVGEHYEQYF.